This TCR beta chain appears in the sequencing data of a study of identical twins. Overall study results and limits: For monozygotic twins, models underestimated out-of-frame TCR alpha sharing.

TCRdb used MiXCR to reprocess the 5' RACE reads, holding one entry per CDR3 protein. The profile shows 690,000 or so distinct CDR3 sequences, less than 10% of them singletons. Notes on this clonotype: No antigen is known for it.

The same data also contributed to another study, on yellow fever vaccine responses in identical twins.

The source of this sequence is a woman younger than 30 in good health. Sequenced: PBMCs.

The CDR3 DNA reads as TGTGCCAGCAGTGACCGCCGGGACAGGGGGCGCGAGCAGTACTTC. It encodes CASSDRRDRGREQYF. This chain links TRBV6-1 with TRBJ2-7; 12 nucleotides agree with TRBD1. V dropped 3 bases and J dropped 6; count of bases not matched to a gene: 6. This CDR3 spans 15 amino acids. The germline V gene encodes CDR1 MNHNS and CDR2 SASEGT.